Listed here is a single T cell receptor (beta chain). This receptor's antigen is unknown. Base qualities are not recorded, but no much larger clone differs from it by a single base. The CDR3, from cysteine to phenylalanine, totals 15 residues. Left in the record is the CDR3 DNA by itself, 45 bases read in frame from the first base. The germline V gene gives CDR1 as SGHRS and CDR2 as YFSETQ. Germline trimming: 2 bases from V, 13 bases from J; junction bases outside gene matches: 12. The library came from 5' RACE. Sequencing was performed on an Illumina HiSeq 2500. A second roughly 7 to 11 cycle PCR used a sample-barcoded 5' primer and a J-beta primer mix. A template-switch 5' adaptor carrying 12 random nucleotides introduced a unique molecular identifier onto each TCR beta cDNA molecule. Each sample yielded at least 3 million CDR3-containing paired-end reads. First-strand cDNA synthesis was performed from all RNA using the Mint cDNA synthesis kit, with priming by a TRBC-specific oligonucleotide. Following uracil-DNA glycosylase treatment, a first 18-cycle PCR with universal primers M1SS and BC2_uni_R was performed on all cDNA. As for the original processing: For normalization, 1 million high-quality reads, each with a distinct molecular identifier, were randomly selected from each sample. Reads with shared molecular identifiers were discarded instead of being binned into consensus sequences. CDR3 identification, clonotype clustering and error correction used MiTCR with a Q25 quality threshold and the strictest error-elimination algorithm. A nonparametric unseen species model with Euler transformation was used to estimate a lower bound on total TCR beta diversity. In-frame beta chains were kept once TCRdb had trimmed the public reads at Q25 with fastp and called clones with MiXCR. Each entry merges the rows of one CDR3 protein and shows their most common DNA and genes. The V and J calls come from TCRdb's annotation, not from the publication. The sample has roughly 1,800,000 distinct CDR3 sequences on record, less than 50% of them singletons. Of the sample, about 2.1% is held by the ten largest clones.

These data belong to a study of blood T cells in healthy people across ages (dated by TCRdb to 2014 to 2015). Concerning the study at large: In model experiments, roughly one uniquely barcoded TCR beta cDNA molecule per two T cells was captured by template switching. The study measured age-related changes in TCR beta repertoire diversity using deep sequencing normalized with unique cDNA molecular identifiers. Two additional independent replicas of 1 million unique cDNA reads from the same blood draw were analyzed for two donors (one aged 18 to 29 and one aged 80 or older). The donors were split into four age groups: young (average approximately 16 years), middle-aged (about 40), aged (over 55) and long-lived (approximately 89). Donors of different ages were randomly distributed across sequencing lanes to avoid experimental bias. The paper as a whole reports these results and caveats: The long-lived group showed more naive CD4+ T cells, fewer expanded clones and increased TCR diversity than the aged group, suggesting age selection. Observed TCR beta diversity correlated strongly with the percentage of naive T cells measured by flow cytometry. Estimates of total diversity based on one million sequenced T cells were considered lower bounds and underestimates. As age increased, observed TCR beta diversity per million T cells dropped in a roughly linear way, and a significant reduction was already evident by age 40. Bulk unsorted PBMC profiling prevented conclusive comparison of naive and antigen-experienced compartments. The CMV infection status of donors was not known, potentially confounding age-related changes in expanded clonotypes.

Systemically healthy Caucasian individuals from Russia, approximately 39 in total and aged roughly 6 to 95 years, were included as donors. Around 10 milliliters of peripheral blood were drawn from each donor into EDTA-treated Vacutainer tubes. Ficoll-Paque density-gradient centrifugation was used to isolate PBMCs, with at least 7 million per sample. Trizol reagent was used to extract total RNA from PBMCs, with at least 5.5 micrograms per sample. Naive CD45RAhigh/CD27high T cell percentages were measured by flow cytometry on a PBMC aliquot from every donor. The origin of this receptor is a woman aged 40 to 50 in good health. This receptor chain uses TRBV5-1 and TRBJ2-4; 10 central nucleotides agree with TRBD2. The sequenced sample consisted of blood. The DNA sequence follows: TGCGCCAGCAGCTTATTGTCTAGCGGGGGTCATGAGCAGTACTTC. This gives the protein CASSLLSSGGHEQYF.